This record covers a single T cell receptor beta chain. Using about 0.2 ug DNA, roughly 33,000 T cell genomes, the sorted-subset replicate PCRs were run. The assay was immunoSEQ multiplex PCR, and TCRdb's table has in-frame clones only and misses some. The sample carries about 1.5 million clones, around 98% recorded once. This specimen belongs to a study of shared clonotypes between healthy human individuals. Looking at the study overall: Sampling drew on donors who were a couple of women and three men aged 18 to 49. Each donor's CD4 naive and CD4 memory cells filled three plates apiece, CD8 naive two, and CD8 memory one.

CDR1 is MDHEN and CDR2 is SYDVKM in the germline V gene. V lost 2 bases, J lost 12 bases, and 13 bases stayed unmatched. The CDR3 contains 14 residues. A CD45RA+ naive subset and a CD45RA-negative memory subset were split from CD4+ cells. Sample: naive CD4+ T cells sorted from blood. Subset of the sample: CD45RA+ positively selected. The TCR comes from a man aged 30 to 39 in good health. J is TRBJ2-7 and V is TRBV28; TRBD2 aligns across 7 bases. CDR3 amino acids: CASSLVSGHYPMYF. CDR3 bases: TGTGCCAGCAGTTTAGTTAGCGGGCACTACCCAATGTACTTC.